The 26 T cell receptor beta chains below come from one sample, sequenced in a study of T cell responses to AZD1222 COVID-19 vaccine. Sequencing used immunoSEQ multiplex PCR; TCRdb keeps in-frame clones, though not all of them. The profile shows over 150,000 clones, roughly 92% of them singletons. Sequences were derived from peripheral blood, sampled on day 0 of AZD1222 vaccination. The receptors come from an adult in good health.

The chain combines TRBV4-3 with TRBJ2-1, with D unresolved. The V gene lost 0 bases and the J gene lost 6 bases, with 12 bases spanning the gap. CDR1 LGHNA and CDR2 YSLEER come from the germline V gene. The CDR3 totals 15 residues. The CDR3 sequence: CASSQELGRSNEQFF. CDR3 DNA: TGCGCCAGCAGCCAAGAGCTCGGTAGATCCAATGAGCAGTTCTTC.

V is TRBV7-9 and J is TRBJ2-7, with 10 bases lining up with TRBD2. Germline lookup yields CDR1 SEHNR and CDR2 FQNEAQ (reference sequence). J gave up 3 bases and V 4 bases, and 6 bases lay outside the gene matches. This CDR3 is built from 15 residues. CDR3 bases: TGTGCCAGCAGCTGGGATAGCGGGAGGAGCTACGAGCAGTACTTC. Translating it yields CASSWDSGRSYEQYF. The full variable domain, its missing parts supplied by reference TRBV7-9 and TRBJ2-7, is DTGVSQNPRHKITKRGQNVTFRCDPISEHNRLYWYRQTLGQGPEFLTYFQNEAQLEKSRLLSDRFSAERPKGSFSTLEIQRTEQGDSAMYLCASSWDSGRSYEQYFGPGTRLTVT.

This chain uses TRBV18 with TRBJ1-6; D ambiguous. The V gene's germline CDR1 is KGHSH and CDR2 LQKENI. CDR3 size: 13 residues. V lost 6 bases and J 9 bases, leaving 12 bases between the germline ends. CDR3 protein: CASSPTERSPLHF. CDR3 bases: TGTGCCAGCTCTCCCACAGAACGTTCACCCCTCCACTTT.

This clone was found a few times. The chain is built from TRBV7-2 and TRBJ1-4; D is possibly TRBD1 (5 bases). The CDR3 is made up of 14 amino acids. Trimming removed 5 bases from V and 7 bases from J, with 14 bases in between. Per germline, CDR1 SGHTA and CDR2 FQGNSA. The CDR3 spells CASSPGWGSEKLFF. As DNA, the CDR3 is TGTGCCAGCAGCCCGGGGTGGGGGAGTGAAAAACTGTTTTTT.

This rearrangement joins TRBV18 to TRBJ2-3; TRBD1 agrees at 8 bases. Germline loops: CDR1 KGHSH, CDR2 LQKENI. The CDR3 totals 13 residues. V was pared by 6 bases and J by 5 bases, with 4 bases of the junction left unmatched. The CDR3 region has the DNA TGTGCCAGCTCCCAGACAGGGGTAGATACGCAGTATTTT. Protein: CASSQTGVDTQYF.

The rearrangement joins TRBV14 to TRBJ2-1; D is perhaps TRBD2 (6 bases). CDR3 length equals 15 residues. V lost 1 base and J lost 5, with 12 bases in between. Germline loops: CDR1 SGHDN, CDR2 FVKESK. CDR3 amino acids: CASSQVAGIDNEQFF. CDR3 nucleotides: TGTGCCAGCAGCCAAGTGGCGGGGATAGACAATGAGCAGTTCTTC.

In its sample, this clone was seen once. The CDR3 region has the DNA TGCGCCAGCAGCTTGGGGTACCCTGGGGCCCAGTACTTC. This translates into CASSLGYPGAQYF. The rearrangement uses TRBV5-1 and TRBJ2-5, with unresolved D. With 0 bases removed from V and 9 bases from J, the gap between germline ends came to 12 bases. The CDR3 runs to 13 residues. The germline CDR1 and CDR2 sequences are SGHRS and YFSETQ. The full variable domain, its missing parts supplied by reference TRBV5-1 and TRBJ2-5, is KAGVTQTPRYLIKTRGQQVTLSCSPISGHRSVSWYQQTPGQGLQFLFEYFSETQRNKGNFPGRFSGRQFSNSRSEMNVSTLELGDSALYLCASSLGYPGAQYFGPGTRLLVL.

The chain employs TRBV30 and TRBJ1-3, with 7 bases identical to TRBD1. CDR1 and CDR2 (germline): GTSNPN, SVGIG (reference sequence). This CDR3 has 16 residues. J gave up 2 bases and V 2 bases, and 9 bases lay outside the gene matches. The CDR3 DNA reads TGTGCCTGGAGTCCGTTGACAGGGTTCACTGGAAACACCATATATTTT. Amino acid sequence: CAWSPLTGFTGNTIYF.

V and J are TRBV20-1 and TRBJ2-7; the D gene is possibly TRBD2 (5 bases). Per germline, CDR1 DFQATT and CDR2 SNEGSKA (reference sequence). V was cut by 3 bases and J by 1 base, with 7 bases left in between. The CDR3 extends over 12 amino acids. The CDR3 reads CSASRESYEQYF. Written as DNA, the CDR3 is TGCAGTGCTAGTAGGGAGTCCTACGAGCAGTACTTC.

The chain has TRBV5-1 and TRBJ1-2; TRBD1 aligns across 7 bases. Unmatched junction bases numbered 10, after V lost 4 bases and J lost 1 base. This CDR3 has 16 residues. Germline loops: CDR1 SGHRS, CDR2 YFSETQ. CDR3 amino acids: CASSQYGTDDNYGYTF. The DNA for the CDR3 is TGCGCCAGCAGCCAATACGGGACAGACGATAACTATGGCTACACCTTC. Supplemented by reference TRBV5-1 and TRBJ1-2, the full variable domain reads KAGVTQTPRYLIKTRGQQVTLSCSPISGHRSVSWYQQTPGQGLQFLFEYFSETQRNKGNFPGRFSGRQFSNSRSEMNVSTLELGDSALYLCASSQYGTDDNYGYTFGSGTRLTVV.

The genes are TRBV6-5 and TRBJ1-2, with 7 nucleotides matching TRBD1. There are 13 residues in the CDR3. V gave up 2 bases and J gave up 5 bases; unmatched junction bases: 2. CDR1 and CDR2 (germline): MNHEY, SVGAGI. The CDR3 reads CASSYEGAYGYTF. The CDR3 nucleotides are TGTGCCAGCAGTTACGAGGGGGCGTATGGCTACACCTTC.

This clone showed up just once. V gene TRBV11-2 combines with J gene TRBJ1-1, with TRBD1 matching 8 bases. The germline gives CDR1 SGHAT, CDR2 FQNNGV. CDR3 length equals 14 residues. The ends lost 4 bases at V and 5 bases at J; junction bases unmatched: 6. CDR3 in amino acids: CASSSGQGWTEAFF. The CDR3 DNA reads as TGTGCCAGCAGCTCCGGACAGGGCTGGACTGAAGCTTTCTTT.

This CDR3 is CASSYSSGFRTYEQYF. CDR3 DNA: TGTGCCAGCAGTTACTCGTCGGGGTTCCGAACCTACGAGCAGTACTTC. The chain couples TRBV6-5 to TRBJ2-7, with a possible D match to TRBD2 (5 bases). Between the trimmed V and J ends, which lost 0 bases and 2 bases, there was a span of 14 bases. This CDR3 spans 16 amino acids. Germline V gene sequence: CDR1 MNHEY, CDR2 SVGAGI.

The CDR3 spells CASSQQGNRANVLTF. For the CDR3, the DNA is TGTGCCAGCAGCCAACAGGGGAACCGGGCCAACGTCCTGACTTTC. This chain connects TRBV3-1 (or the pseudogene TRBV3-2) to TRBJ2-6; D may be TRBD1 (6 bases). Per the germline V gene, CDR1 is LGHDT and CDR2 is YNNKEL (reference sequence). Between the trimmed V and J ends, which lost 2 bases and 5 bases, there was a span of 10 bases. CDR3 length: 15 residues.

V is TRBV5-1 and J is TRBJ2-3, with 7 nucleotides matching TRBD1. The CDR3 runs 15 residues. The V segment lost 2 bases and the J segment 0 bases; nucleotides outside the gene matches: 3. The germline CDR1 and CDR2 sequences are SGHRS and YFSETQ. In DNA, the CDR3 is TGCGCCAGCAGCTTAGGGACAGTTAGCACAGATACGCAGTATTTT. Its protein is CASSLGTVSTDTQYF.

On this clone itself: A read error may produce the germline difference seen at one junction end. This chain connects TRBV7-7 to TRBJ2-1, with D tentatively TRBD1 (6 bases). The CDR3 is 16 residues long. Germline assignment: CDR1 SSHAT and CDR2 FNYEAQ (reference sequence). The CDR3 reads CASSSTPGQAYNEQFF. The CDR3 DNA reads TGTGCTAGCAGCTCGACACCGGGACAAGCCTACAATGAGCAGTTCTTC. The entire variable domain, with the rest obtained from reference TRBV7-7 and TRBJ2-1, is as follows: GAGVSQSPRYKVTKRGQDVTLRCDPISSHATLYWYQQALGQGPEFLTYFNYEAQPDKSGLPSDRFSAERPEGSISTLTIQRTEQRDSAMYRCASSSTPGQAYNEQFFGPGTRLTVL.

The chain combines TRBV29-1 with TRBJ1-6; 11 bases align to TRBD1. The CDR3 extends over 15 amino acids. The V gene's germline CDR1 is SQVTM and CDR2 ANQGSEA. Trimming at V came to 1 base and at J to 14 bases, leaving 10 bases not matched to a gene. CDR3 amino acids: CSVEVPGQGGPTLHF. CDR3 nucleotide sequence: TGCAGCGTTGAAGTACCGGGACAGGGGGGGCCTACCCTCCACTTT.

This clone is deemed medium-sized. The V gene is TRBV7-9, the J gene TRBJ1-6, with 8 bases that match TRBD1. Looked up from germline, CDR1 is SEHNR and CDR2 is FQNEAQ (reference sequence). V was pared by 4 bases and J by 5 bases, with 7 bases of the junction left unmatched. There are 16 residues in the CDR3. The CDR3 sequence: CASSSYGQGDNSPLHF. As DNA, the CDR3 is TGTGCCAGCAGCTCCTATGGACAGGGCGATAATTCACCCCTCCACTTT.

DNA for the CDR3: TGTGCCAGCAGCTACCGCTTACAGGGGGGGACTGAAGCTTTCTTT. It codes for CASSYRLQGGTEAFF. The rearrangement uses TRBV4-2 and TRBJ1-1; 8 positions match TRBD1. The CDR3 has 15 amino acids. Germline CDR1 and CDR2: LGHNA and YNFKEQ. V dropped 5 bases and J dropped 5; count of bases not matched to a gene: 10.

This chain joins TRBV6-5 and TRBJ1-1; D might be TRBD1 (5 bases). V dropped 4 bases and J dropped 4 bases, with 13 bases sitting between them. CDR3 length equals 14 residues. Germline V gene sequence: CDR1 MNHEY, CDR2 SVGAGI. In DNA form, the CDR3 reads TGTGCCAGCAGTTTCCGCAGGGTCTCCACTGAAGCTTTCTTT. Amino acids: CASSFRRVSTEAFF.

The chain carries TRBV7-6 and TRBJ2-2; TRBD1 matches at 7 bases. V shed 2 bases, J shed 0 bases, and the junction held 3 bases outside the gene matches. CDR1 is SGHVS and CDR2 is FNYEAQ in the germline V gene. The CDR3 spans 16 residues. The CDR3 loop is CASSLIGGSNTGELFF. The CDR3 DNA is TGTGCCAGCAGCTTAATAGGGGGCTCGAACACCGGGGAGCTGTTTTTT.

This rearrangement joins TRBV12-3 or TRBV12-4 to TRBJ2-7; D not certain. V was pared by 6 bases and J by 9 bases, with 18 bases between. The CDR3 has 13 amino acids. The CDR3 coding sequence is TGTGCCAGCAGCCATGTGGATCGTTTGGGGCAGTACTTC. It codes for CASSHVDRLGQYF.

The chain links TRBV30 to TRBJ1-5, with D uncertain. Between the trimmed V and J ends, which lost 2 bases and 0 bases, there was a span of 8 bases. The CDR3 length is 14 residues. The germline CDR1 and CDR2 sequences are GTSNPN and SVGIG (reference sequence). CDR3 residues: CAWSNQNSNQPQHF. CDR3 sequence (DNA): TGTGCCTGGAGTAACCAGAATAGCAATCAGCCCCAGCATTTT.

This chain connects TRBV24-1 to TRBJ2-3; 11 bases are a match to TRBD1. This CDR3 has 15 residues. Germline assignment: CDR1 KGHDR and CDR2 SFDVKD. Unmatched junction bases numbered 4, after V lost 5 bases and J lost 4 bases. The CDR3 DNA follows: TGTGCCACCAGTGCCCCGGGACAGGGGGCAGATACGCAGTATTTT. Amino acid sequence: CATSAPGQGADTQYF.

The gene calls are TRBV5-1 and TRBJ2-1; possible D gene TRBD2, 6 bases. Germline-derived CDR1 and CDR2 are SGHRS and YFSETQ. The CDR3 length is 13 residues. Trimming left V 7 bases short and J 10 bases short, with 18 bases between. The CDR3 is CASRAGNLAEQFF. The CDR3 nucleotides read TGCGCCAGCCGGGCGGGAAATCTTGCAGAGCAGTTCTTC.

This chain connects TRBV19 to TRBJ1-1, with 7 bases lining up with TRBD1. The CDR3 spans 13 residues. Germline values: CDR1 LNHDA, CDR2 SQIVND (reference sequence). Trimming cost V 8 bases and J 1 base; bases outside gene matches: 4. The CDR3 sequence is CASANRGNTEAFF. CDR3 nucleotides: TGTGCCAGTGCCAACAGGGGGAACACTGAAGCTTTCTTT.